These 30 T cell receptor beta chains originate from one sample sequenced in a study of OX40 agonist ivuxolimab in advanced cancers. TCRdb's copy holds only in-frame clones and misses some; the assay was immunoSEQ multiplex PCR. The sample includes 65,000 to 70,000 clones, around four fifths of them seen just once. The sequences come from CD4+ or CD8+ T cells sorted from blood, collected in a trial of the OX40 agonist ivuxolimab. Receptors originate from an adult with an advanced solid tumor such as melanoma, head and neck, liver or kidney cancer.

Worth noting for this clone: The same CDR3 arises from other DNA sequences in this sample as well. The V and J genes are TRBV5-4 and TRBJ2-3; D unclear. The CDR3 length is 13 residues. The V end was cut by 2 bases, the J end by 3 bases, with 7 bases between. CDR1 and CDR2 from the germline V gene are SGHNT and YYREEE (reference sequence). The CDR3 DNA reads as TGTGCCAGCAGCTTAGAGATTACAGATACGCAGTATTTT. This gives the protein CASSLEITDTQYF.

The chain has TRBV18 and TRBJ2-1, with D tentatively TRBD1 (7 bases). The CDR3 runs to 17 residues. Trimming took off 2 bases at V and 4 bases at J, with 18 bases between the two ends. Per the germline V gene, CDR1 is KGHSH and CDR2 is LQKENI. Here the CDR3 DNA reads TGTGCCAGCTCACCAGAAGAGGAGGGACAGCTATACAATGAGCAGTTCTTC. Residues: CASSPEEEGQLYNEQFF.

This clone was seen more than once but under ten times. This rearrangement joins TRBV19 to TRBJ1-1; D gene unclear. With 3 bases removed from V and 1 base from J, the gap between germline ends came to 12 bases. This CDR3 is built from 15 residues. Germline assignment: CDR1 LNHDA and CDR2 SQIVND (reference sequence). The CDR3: CASSILGSPNTEAFF. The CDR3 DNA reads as TGTGCCAGTAGTATCTTGGGGTCCCCGAACACTGAAGCTTTCTTT.

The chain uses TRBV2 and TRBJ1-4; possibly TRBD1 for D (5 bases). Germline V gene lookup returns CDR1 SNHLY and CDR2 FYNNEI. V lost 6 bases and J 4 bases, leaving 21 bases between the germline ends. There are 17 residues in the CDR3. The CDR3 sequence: CASSPDRGRGNNEKLFF. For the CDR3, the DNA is TGTGCCAGCAGCCCCGACCGCGGTAGGGGTAATAATGAAAAACTGTTTTTT.

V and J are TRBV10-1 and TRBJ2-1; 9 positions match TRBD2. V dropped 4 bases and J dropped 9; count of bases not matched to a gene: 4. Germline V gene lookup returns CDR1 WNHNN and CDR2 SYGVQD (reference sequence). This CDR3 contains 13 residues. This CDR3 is CASSASAGGEQFF. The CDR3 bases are TGCGCCAGCAGTGCTTCAGCGGGAGGTGAGCAGTTCTTC.

CDR3 protein: CASSLAKGHWGYYEQYF. The CDR3, as DNA: TGTGCCAGCAGCTTAGCCAAGGGCCACTGGGGTTACTACGAGCAGTACTTC. The chain combines TRBV7-9 with TRBJ2-7; no clear D. Germline values: CDR1 SEHNR, CDR2 FQNEAQ (reference sequence). Trimming cost V 0 bases and J 3 bases, with 18 bases left between them. The CDR3 has 17 amino acids.

The CDR3, as DNA: TGTGCCAGCAGCTTGGGGTCAGCGGGAAGAATCTACAATGAGCAGTTCTTC. This translates into CASSLGSAGRIYNEQFF. The chain uses TRBV5-6 and TRBJ2-1; 7 positions agree with TRBD2. This CDR3 has 17 residues. CDR1 and CDR2 from the germline V gene are SGHDT and YYEEEE. J gave up 3 bases and V 0 bases, and 9 bases lay outside the gene matches.

The CDR3 loop is CASSPSSGGDTQYF. The DNA of the CDR3 is TGCGCCAGCAGCCCCTCATCGGGGGGGGATACGCAGTATTTT. The chain uses TRBV5-1 and TRBJ2-3; 8 bases match TRBD2. Trimming cost V 4 bases and J 6 bases; bases outside gene matches: 7. Germline V lookup: CDR1 SGHRS, CDR2 YFSETQ. The CDR3 consists of 14 residues.

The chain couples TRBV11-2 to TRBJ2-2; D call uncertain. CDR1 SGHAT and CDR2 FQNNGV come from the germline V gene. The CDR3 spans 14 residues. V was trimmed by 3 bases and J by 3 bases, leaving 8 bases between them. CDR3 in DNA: TGTGCCAGCAGCTTTAAGCGAGACACCGGGGAGCTGTTTTTT. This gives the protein CASSFKRDTGELFF. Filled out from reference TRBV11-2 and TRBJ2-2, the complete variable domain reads EAGVAQSPRYKIIEKRQSVAFWCNPISGHATLYWYQQILGQGPKLLIQFQNNGVVDDSQLPKDRFSAERLKGVDSTLKIQPAKLEDSAVYLCASSFKRDTGELFFGEGSRLTVL.

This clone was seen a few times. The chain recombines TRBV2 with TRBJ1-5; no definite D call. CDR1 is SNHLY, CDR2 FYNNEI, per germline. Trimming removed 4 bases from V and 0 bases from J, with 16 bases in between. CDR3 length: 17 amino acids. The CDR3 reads CASSAGGSPISNQPQHF. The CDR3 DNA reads TGTGCCAGCAGTGCTGGTGGCAGTCCAATTAGCAATCAGCCCCAGCATTTT.

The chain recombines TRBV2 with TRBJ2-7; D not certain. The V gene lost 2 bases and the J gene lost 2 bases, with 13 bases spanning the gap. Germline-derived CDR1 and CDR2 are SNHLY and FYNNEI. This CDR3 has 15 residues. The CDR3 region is CASSENPGHPYEQYF. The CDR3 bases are TGTGCCAGCAGTGAAAACCCAGGTCACCCCTACGAGCAGTACTTC.

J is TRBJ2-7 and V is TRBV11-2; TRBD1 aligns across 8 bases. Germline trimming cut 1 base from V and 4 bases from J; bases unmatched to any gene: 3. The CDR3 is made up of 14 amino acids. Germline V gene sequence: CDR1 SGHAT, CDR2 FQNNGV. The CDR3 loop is CASSLAGGKYEQYF. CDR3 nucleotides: TGTGCCAGCAGCTTAGCAGGGGGCAAGTACGAGCAGTACTTC.

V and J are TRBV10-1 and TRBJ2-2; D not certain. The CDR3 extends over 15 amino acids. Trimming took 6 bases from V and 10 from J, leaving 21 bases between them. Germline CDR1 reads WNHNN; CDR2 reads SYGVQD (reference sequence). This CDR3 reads CASRTDETPLTELFF. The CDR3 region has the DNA TGCGCCAGCAGGACCGACGAGACGCCACTCACGGAGCTGTTTTTT.

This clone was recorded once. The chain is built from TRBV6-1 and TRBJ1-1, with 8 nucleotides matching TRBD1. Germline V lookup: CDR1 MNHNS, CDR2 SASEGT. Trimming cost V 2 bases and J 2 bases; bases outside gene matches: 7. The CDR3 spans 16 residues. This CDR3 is CASSEMGQAANTEAFF. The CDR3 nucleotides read TGTGCCAGCAGTGAAATGGGACAGGCAGCTAACACTGAAGCTTTCTTT.

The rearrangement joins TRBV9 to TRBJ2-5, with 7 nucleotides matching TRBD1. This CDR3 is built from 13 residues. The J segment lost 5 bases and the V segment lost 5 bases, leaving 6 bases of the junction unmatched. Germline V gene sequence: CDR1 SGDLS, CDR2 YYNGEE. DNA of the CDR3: TGTGCCAGCAGTCCGACAGGGAGCGAGACCCAGTACTTC. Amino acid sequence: CASSPTGSETQYF.

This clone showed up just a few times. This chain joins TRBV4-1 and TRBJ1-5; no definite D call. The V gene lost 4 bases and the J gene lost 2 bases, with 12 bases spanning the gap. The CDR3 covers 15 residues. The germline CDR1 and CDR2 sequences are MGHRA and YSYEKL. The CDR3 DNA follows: TGCGCCAGCAGCCCCTTAGGACTAGGCAATCAGCCCCAGCATTTT. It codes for CASSPLGLGNQPQHF.

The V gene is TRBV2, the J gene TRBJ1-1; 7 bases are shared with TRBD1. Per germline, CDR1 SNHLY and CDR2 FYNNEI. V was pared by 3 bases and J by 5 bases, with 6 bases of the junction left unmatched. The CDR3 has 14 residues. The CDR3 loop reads CASSETGRQTEAFF. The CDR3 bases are TGTGCCAGCAGTGAGACAGGGAGGCAAACTGAAGCTTTCTTT.

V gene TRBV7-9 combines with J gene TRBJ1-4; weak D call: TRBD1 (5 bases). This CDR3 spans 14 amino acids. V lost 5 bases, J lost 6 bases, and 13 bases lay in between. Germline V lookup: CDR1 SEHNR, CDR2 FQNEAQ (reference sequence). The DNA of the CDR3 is TGTGCCAGCAGCCCGACCGGGACCCATGAAAAACTGTTTTTT. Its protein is CASSPTGTHEKLFF.

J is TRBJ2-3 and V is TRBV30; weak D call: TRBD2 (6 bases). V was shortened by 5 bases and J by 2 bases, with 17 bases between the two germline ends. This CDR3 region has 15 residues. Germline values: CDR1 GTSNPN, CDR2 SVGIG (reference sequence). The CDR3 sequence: CAWPPGGRDTDTQYF. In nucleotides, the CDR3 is TGTGCCTGGCCCCCTGGAGGGAGAGACACAGATACGCAGTATTTT.

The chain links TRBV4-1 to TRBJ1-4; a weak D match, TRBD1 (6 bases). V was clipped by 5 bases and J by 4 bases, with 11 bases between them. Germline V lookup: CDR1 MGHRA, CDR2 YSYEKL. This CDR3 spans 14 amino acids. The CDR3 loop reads CASSSQGFNEKLFF. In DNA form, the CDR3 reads TGCGCCAGCAGCTCACAGGGATTTAATGAAAAACTGTTTTTT.

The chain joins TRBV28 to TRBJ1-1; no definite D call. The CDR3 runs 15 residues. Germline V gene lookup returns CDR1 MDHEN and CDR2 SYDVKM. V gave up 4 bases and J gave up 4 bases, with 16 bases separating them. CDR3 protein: CASSSPNGGRTEAFF. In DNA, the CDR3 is TGTGCCAGCAGTTCCCCGAATGGCGGGCGCACTGAAGCTTTCTTT.

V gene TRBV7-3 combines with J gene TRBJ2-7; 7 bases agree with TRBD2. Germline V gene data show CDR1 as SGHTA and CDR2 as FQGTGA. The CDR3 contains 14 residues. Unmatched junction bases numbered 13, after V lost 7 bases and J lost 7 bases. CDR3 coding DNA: TGTGCCAGCACCTGGACTAGAAGGACTCGAGAGCAGTACTTC. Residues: CASTWTRRTREQYF.

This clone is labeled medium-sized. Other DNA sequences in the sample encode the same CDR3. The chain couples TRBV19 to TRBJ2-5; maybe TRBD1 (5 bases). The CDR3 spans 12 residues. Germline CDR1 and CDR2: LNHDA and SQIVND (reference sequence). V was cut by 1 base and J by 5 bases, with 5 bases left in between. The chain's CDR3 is CASSIAGETQYF. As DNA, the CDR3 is TGTGCCAGTAGTATAGCAGGGGAGACCCAGTACTTC.

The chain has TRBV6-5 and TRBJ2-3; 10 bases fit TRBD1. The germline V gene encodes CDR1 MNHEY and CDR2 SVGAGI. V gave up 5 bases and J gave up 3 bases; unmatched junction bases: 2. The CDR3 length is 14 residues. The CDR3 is CASSPGQGTDTQYF. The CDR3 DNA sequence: TGTGCCAGCAGTCCGGGACAGGGGACAGATACGCAGTATTTT.

The CDR3 region has the DNA TGTGCCAGCGGCCTGACACCTGTCTCTGGAAACACCATATATTTT. Translating gives CASGLTPVSGNTIYF. The rearrangement uses TRBV2 and TRBJ1-3; D uncertain. The CDR3 has 15 amino acids. The germline V gene has CDR1 SNHLY and CDR2 FYNNEI. V lost 8 bases and J lost 0, with 14 bases in between. The full variable domain, completed using reference TRBV2 and TRBJ1-3, is EPEVTQTPSHQVTQMGQEVILRCVPISNHLYFYWYRQILGQKVEFLVSFYNNEISEKSEIFDDQFSVERPDGSNFTLKIRSTKLEDSAMYFCASGLTPVSGNTIYFGEGSWLTVV.

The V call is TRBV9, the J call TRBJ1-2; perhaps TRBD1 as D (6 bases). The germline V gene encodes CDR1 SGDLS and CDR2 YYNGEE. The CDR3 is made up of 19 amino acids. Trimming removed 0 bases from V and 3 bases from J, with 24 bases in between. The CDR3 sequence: CASSVGAVQSWGGDYGYTF. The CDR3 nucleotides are TGTGCCAGCAGCGTAGGGGCCGTACAAAGCTGGGGGGGCGACTATGGCTACACCTTC.

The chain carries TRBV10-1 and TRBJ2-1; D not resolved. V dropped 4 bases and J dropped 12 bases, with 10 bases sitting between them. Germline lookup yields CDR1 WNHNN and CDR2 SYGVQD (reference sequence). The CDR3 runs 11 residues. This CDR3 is CASSVAKGQFF. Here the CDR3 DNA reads TGCGCCAGCAGTGTAGCAAAGGGGCAGTTCTTC.

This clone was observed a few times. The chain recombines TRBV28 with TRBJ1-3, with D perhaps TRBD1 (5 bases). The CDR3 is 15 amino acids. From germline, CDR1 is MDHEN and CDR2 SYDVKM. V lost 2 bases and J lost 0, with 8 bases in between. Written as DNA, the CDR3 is TGTGCCAGCAGTTTAATCGGGGGCTCTGGAAACACCATATATTTT. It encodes CASSLIGGSGNTIYF.

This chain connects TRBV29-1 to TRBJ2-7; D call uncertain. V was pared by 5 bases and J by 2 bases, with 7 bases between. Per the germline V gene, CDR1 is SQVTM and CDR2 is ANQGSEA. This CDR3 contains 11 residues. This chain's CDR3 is CSVSVTYEQYF. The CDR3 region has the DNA TGCAGCGTTTCAGTTACCTACGAGCAGTACTTC.

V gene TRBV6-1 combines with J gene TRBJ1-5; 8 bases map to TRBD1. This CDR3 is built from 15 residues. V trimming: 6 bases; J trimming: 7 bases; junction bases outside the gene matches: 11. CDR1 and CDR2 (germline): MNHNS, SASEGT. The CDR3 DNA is TGTGCCAGCAGCGGCCGACAGGGGCGGGGACAGCCCCAGCATTTT. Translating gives CASSGRQGRGQPQHF.